This T cell receptor (beta chain) was sequenced in a study of T-cell reconstitution after alpha-beta-depleted transplantation in children. The germline V gene has CDR1 SGHAT and CDR2 FQNNGV. The V gene lost 4 bases and the J gene lost 8 bases, with 10 bases spanning the gap. CDR3 length: 12 residues. This clonotype was seen only a few times. Unique molecular identifiers were incorporated during preparation of the TCRbeta library. TCRdb re-called the PCR reads through MiXCR, storing one row per CDR3 protein. The top ten hold approximately 1% of the sample, which has hundreds of thousands of distinct CDR3 sequences, approximately 17% seen once.

The receptor was isolated from a human donor who donated a stem cell graft to a child with acute myeloid leukemia. This sample comprised PBMCs from the stem cell graft donor, obtained from the stem cell graft. The chain links TRBV11-2 to TRBJ2-3; D might be TRBD2 (5 bases). CDR3 region: CASSWGAGTQYF. The CDR3 coding sequence is TGTGCCAGCAGCTGGGGAGCCGGTACGCAGTATTTT.